Below are 6 T cell receptor beta chains sequenced from a single sample in a study of T cells in Graves' hyperthyroidism and ophthalmopathy. From RNA transcripts, TCR beta CDR3 regions were amplified. The HTBI set primed first-round TCR CDR3 RT-PCR. TCRdb called the multiplex PCR reads again in MiXCR, with one record for every CDR3 protein. This table has 250,000 to 400,000 distinct CDR3 sequences, roughly 13% appearing once. The sample was blood. The receptor set was obtained from a middle-aged woman with Graves' ophthalmopathy.

This clonotype was detected many times. The rearrangement joins TRBV5-1 to TRBJ1-2; D may be TRBD1 (5 bases). This CDR3 is 15 amino acids long. Trimming left V 0 bases short and J 4 bases short, with 13 bases between. Germline assignment: CDR1 SGHRS and CDR2 YFSETQ. This CDR3 is CASSLAGGSGYGYTF. The DNA for the CDR3 is TGCGCCAGCAGCTTGGCGGGGGGGAGCGGCTATGGCTACACCTTC.

In its sample, this clonotype was seen a few times. The chain has TRBV5-5 and TRBJ2-1, with 7 bases lining up with TRBD2. The J segment lost 5 bases and the V segment lost 1 base, leaving 9 bases of the junction unmatched. In germline, CDR1 is SGHKS, CDR2 YYEKEE (reference sequence). The CDR3 runs to 16 residues. The CDR3 loop is CASSLPSGTAHNEQFF. The DNA for the CDR3 is TGTGCCAGCAGCTTGCCCAGCGGGACGGCCCACAATGAGCAGTTCTTC.

The table lists this clonotype with many counts. The chain employs TRBV11-1 and TRBJ2-1; TRBD2 agrees at 8 bases. Germline values: CDR1 SGHAT, CDR2 FQDESV (reference sequence). The J segment lost 6 bases and the V segment lost 5 bases, leaving 12 bases of the junction unmatched. The CDR3 is 16 residues long. The CDR3 bases are TGTGCCAGCAGCCGACGACAGAGCGGGAGTGTCAATGAGCAGTTCTTC. As protein: CASSRRQSGSVNEQFF.

Concerning this clonotype itself: A much larger clone lies a single base off, so this may be a read error. V is TRBV11-2 and J is TRBJ2-7, with TRBD2 as a possible D gene (6 bases). The V gene lost 5 bases and the J gene lost 6 bases, with 14 bases spanning the gap. Germline loops: CDR1 SGHAT, CDR2 FQNNGV. This CDR3 has 13 residues. CDR3 nucleotides: TGTGCCAGCAGCCCGACGGTGGGGGGCGAGCAGTACTTC. It translates to CASSPTVGGEQYF.

This clonotype was seen repeatedly, ten times or more. CDR3 loop: CASTLGPGELFF. In DNA, the CDR3 is TGTGCCAGCACCCTCGGACCTGGGGAGCTGTTTTTT. The chain combines TRBV12-3 or TRBV12-4 with TRBJ2-2; no reliable D call. There are 12 residues in the CDR3. Trimming shortened V by 7 bases and J by 8 bases, and 11 bases separated the two germline ends.

This clonotype was seen at least ten times. This sequence joins TRBV24-1 and TRBJ1-4, with 10 bases that match TRBD1. The length of the CDR3 is 15 residues. V shed 2 bases and J 7 bases; nucleotides not matched to a gene: 3. Germline CDR1 is KGHDR and CDR2 is SFDVKD. Here the CDR3 reads CATSDSTGGGEKLFF. CDR3 bases: TGTGCCACCAGTGATTCGACAGGGGGCGGTGAAAAACTGTTTTTT.